The TCR beta chain described here comes from a study of blood T cell repertoires in COVID-19 (dated by TCRdb to 2020 to 2022). Looking at the study overall: Samples covering the acute and convalescent phases of COVID-19 were provided by collaborators in the United States, Italy and Spain. A de-identified subject ID, COVID-19 status, age in years and sex were almost always included in the sample metadata. The samples were drawn from two sources: the first 160 participants of the ongoing ImmuneRACE study, and 1,000 to 1,500 subjects contributed by 6 global collaborators. Where HLA class I and class II types were available, the types were taken from metadata supplied by the sample provider, not from assay-based typing. The prospective study material was composed of cDNA or gDNA derived from T cells, B-cell-depleted T cells, or PBMCs. A freely available public database, intended as a resource for researchers studying the immune response to SARS-CoV-2, is where the repertoires were released. Deeply sampled blood TCRbeta repertoires from subjects exposed to, actively infected with, or recovered from COVID-19 were included in the dataset.

The immunoSEQ Assay, a bias-controlled multiplex PCR, was used to amplify TCRbeta CDR3 regions from genomic DNA. Turning to the authors' computational methods: Nucleated cell counts per sample were estimated from amplification of reference gene primers within the assay. Sequence reads were collapsed and filtered to measure the absolute abundance of every unique TCRbeta CDR3 rearrangement. For each sample, productive Simpson clonality was calculated as the square root of Simpson's diversity index across productive rearrangements. The source is immuneACCESS, and TCRdb retained only in-frame sequences with V and J called. Part of the clones is not carried over; for the studies checked, unresolved V genes explain less than half of this, and the remainder is unexplained. V, J and clone size are taken as reported in that table, and D and trimming were inferred from the DNA itself. The sample table shows 250,000 or so clones, and around 82% are seen once. Together, the top ten hold roughly 3.1% of the sample.

Study-wide conclusions, independent of this receptor: The quantity of clinical and demographic metadata differed by source and by participant and was supplied without curation.

For this clone: Its antigen is not yet known. The sample holds no much larger clone one base away, and base qualities are not on file.

At the junction V is shortened by 8 bases and J by 6 bases, with 12 bases in between. Measured from the cysteine to the phenylalanine, the CDR3 is 12 residues long. Kept here is only the CDR3 DNA, which spans 36 bases and is read in frame from base 1. Taken from the germline V gene, the CDR1 and CDR2 loops are MNHEY and SVGAGI. In the prospective study, participants were about 18 to 95 years old, resided in about two dozen geographic areas of the United States, and were enrolled through a virtual design. Cohort assignment in the prospective study relied on participant-reported clinical history from a screening survey and a study questionnaire. Recovered participants in ImmuneRACE Cohort 3 were defined by two consecutive negative NP/OP PCR tests, clearance by a healthcare professional, or resolution of symptoms. Mobile phlebotomists in the prospective study collected whole blood, serum and a nasopharyngeal or oropharyngeal swab from every participant. Participants in the prospective study had the option to provide additional blood draws and questionnaires over an approximately two-month period. Before DNA extraction, prospective study blood samples were shipped either frozen or at room temperature.

The sequence links TRBV6-5 to TRBJ2-3; confidence is insufficient to name the D gene. This TCR was recovered from a man in his forties or fifties who had recovered from COVID-19. Source material: PBMCs or T cells enriched from blood (not recorded which). The CDR3 region reads CASAILVDTQYF. At the DNA level, the sequence is TGTGCCAGCGCTATCCTTGTGGATACGCAGTATTTT.